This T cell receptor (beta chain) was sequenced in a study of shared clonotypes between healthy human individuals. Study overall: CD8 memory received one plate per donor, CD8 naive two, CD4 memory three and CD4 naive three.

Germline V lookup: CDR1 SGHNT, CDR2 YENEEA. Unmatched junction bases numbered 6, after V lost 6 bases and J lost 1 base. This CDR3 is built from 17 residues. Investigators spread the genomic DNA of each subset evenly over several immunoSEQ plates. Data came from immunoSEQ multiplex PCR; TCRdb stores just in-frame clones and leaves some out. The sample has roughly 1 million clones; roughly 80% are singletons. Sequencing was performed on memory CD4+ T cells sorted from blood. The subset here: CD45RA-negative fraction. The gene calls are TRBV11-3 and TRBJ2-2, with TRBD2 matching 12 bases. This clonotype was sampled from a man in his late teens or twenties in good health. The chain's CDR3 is CASSQGLAGKNTGELFF. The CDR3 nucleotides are TGTGCCAGCAGTCAAGGACTAGCGGGGAAGAACACCGGGGAGCTGTTTTTT.